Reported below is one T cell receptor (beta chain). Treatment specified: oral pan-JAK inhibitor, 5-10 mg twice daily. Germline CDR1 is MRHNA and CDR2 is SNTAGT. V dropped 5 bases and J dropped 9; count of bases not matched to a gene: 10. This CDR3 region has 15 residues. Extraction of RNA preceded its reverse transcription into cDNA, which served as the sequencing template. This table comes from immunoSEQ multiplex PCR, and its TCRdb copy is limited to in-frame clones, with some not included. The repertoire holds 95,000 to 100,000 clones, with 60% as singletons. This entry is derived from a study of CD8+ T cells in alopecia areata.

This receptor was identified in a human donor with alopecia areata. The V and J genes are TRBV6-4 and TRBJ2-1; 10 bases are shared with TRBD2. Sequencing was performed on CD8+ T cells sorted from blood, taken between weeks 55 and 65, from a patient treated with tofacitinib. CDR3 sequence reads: CASSKYKGLASEQFF. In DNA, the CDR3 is TGTGCCAGCAGTAAATATAAGGGACTAGCGAGTGAGCAGTTCTTC.